One sample yielded the 4 T cell receptor beta chains listed below, sequenced in a study of CD8+CD57+ T cells in acquired aplastic anemia. TCR beta VDJ and CDR3 profiling used genomic DNA as template. TCRdb reprocessed the reads via MiXCR and lists one record per CDR3 protein. This sample has 150,000 or so distinct CDR3 sequences, with about 45% found just once. All patients picked for sequencing had shown, by flow cytometry, an expansion of CD8+CD57+ cells. The sample was sorted CD4+, CD8+, or CD8+CD57+ T cells (not recorded which) from PBMCs. The receptors stem from a human donor with aplastic anemia.

This clonotype was seen repeatedly, ten times or more. V is TRBV19 and J is TRBJ1-3, with 7 bases matching TRBD1. The V segment lost 2 bases and the J segment 4 bases; nucleotides outside the gene matches: 5. Germline V gives CDR1 LNHDA, CDR2 SQIVND (reference sequence). This CDR3 contains 15 residues. CDR3 sequence reads: CASSIQGDSGNTIYF. In nucleotides, the CDR3 is TGTGCCAGTAGTATACAGGGGGACTCCGGAAACACCATATATTTT.

The J gene is TRBJ2-7, the V gene TRBV2; no reliable D call. The CDR3 runs to 13 residues. Trimming removed 1 base at V and 3 bases at J, with 7 bases between. The germline CDR1 and CDR2 sequences are SNHLY and FYNNEI. Written as DNA, the CDR3 is TGTGCCAGCAGTGAAGGGACCGGCTACGAGCAGTACTTC. Protein product: CASSEGTGYEQYF.

Ten or more counts support this clonotype. CDR3 protein: CASSYPTGAEAFF. As DNA, the CDR3 is TGTGCCAGCAGTTATCCGACAGGGGCTGAAGCTTTCTTT. The J gene is TRBJ1-1, the V gene TRBV6-5; TRBD1 agrees at 8 bases. Germline V CDR1 and CDR2: MNHEY, SVGAGI. The CDR3 covers 13 residues. After removal of 3 bases from V and 6 bases from J, the junction contained 3 bases not matched to a gene.

The rearrangement uses TRBV24-1 and TRBJ2-3; D ambiguous. The CDR3 has 14 residues. V gave up 5 bases and J gave up 0 bases, with 8 bases separating them. The V gene's germline CDR1 is KGHDR and CDR2 SFDVKD. In DNA form, the CDR3 reads TGTGCCACCAGTGGGTCGGGTAGCACAGATACGCAGTATTTT. Protein: CATSGSGSTDTQYF.